Sequencing of this TCR beta chain was carried out in a study of T-cell reconstitution after alpha-beta-depleted transplantation in children. As regards this clonotype: Its antigen remains unidentified.

CDR1 is SEHNR and CDR2 is FQNEAQ in the germline V gene (reference sequence). Trimming cost V 4 bases and J 5 bases, with 11 bases left between them. The CDR3 contains 13 residues. Points from the study as a whole: One year post-transplant, T-cell counts and diversity were largely derived from T cells produced anew.

During its preparation, the TCRbeta library received unique molecular identifiers. One entry per CDR3 protein, called by TCRdb with MiXCR from the PCR reads. The profile shows roughly 310,000 distinct CDR3 sequences, around 20% of them singletons. The rearrangement links TRBV7-9 to TRBJ2-5; D assignment may be TRBD1 or TRBD2 (5 bases each). The sequence came from a male patient between 10 and 17 years old who had a stem cell transplant for acute lymphoblastic leukemia, so the T cells may come from the graft donor. The specimen comprised PBMCs, mostly from graft donor cells, sampled 180 days after TCRalphabeta/CD19-depleted stem cell transplant. The CDR3 loop is CASSWSGTETQYF. The CDR3 DNA is TGTGCCAGCAGCTGGTCAGGGACGGAGACCCAGTACTTC.